The present TCR beta chain was sequenced within a study of OX40 agonist ivuxolimab in advanced cancers. Profiling relied on immunoSEQ multiplex PCR, and the TCRdb table lists in-frame clones only, not all of them. Here the sample spans 95,000 or so clones, roughly 94% being singletons. Source: CD4+ or CD8+ T cells sorted from blood, taken in a trial of the OX40 agonist ivuxolimab. This TCR was sampled from an adult with an advanced solid tumor such as melanoma, head and neck, liver or kidney cancer.

The CDR3 loop reads CASSPIPGGNADTQYF. DNA for the CDR3: TGTGCCAGCTCACCGATCCCGGGGGGGAACGCAGATACGCAGTATTTT. V is TRBV18 and J is TRBJ2-3, with 8 bases lining up with TRBD2. The CDR3 has 16 amino acids. Germline CDR1 and CDR2: KGHSH and LQKENI. After removal of 3 bases from V and 4 bases from J, the junction contained 9 bases not matched to a gene.